This T cell receptor beta chain emerged from a study of beta chain features in type 1 diabetes. CDR1 and CDR2 from the germline V gene are SGHRS and YFSETQ. The CDR3 sequence is 13 residues long. V lost 3 bases and J 2 bases, leaving 9 bases between the germline ends. Expressed TCRB transcripts were sequenced, since all the RNA that had been isolated was reverse transcribed. Sequencing used immunoSEQ multiplex PCR; TCRdb keeps in-frame clones, though not all of them. The table shows fewer than 350,000 clones, with around 20% occurring only once. The material sequenced was naive CD4+ T cells from blood. This receptor was identified in a woman younger than 35 in good health. The V and J genes are TRBV5-1 and TRBJ2-7; D is undetermined. The DNA for the CDR3 is TGCGCCAGCAGCTCCCAGGATACCTACGAGCAGTACTTC. This sequence encodes CASSSQDTYEQYF.